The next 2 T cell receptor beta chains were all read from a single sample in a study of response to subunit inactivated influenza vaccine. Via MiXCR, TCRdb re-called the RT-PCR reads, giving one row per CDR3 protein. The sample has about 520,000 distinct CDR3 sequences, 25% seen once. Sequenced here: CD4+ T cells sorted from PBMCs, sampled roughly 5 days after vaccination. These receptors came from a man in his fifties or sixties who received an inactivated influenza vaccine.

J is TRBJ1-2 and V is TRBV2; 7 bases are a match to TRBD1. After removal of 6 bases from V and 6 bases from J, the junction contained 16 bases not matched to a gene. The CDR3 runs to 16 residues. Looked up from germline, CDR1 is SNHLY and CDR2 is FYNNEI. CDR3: CASRPDRARGGNGYTF. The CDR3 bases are TGTGCCAGCAGGCCCGACAGGGCCCGGGGTGGGAATGGCTACACCTTC.

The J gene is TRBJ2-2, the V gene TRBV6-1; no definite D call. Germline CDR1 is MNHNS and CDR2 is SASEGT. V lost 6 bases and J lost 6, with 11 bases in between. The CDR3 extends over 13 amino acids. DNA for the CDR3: TGTGCCAGCAGCCCTCGAGGATCCGGGGAGCTGTTTTTT. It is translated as CASSPRGSGELFF.